This T cell receptor (beta chain) was documented in a study of blood T cells in healthy people across ages. Germline CDR1 LGHNT, CDR2 FRNRAP. The CDR3 consists of 14 residues. V was pared by 4 bases and J by 8 bases, with 14 bases between. Then a second PCR, running roughly 7 to 11 cycles, was carried out with a sample-barcoded 5' primer and a J-beta primer mix. One entry per CDR3 protein, called by TCRdb with MiXCR from the 5' RACE reads. Of 700,000 or so distinct CDR3 sequences in the sample, about a fifth were seen once. Study findings and constraints: Both higher diversity and more naive CD4+ cells marked long-lived donors when set against aged donors. Leaving the PBMCs unsorted stopped any conclusive comparison of naive versus antigen-experienced cells. Donor CMV infection status was unknown, possibly confounding age-related changes in expanded clonotypes.

Each sample gave at least 6.5 million isolated PBMCs. About this clonotype: Its antigen is currently unknown.

The gene calls are TRBV12-5 and TRBJ1-4; no definite D call. Sequencing was carried out using blood. This clonotype was sampled from a man between 65 and 80 years old in good health. The DNA of the CDR3 is TGTGCTAGTGGTTCTGAGGGCGGGAAGGAAAAACTGTTTTTT. Its translation is CASGSEGGKEKLFF.